Following are 16 T cell receptor beta chains from one sample sequenced in a study of blood T cell repertoires in COVID-19. Sequenced by immunoSEQ multiplex PCR; TCRdb stores in-frame clones only, minus some. The data contain hundreds of thousands of clones, 86% of them singletons. The specimen was PBMCs or T cells enriched from blood (not recorded which). These receptors originate from a woman aged 25 to 39 who had been exposed to COVID-19.

The CDR3 loop reads CASSPKQRGAGTQYF. CDR3 nucleotide sequence: TGTGCCAGCAGCCCTAAACAGCGGGGGGCTGGTACGCAGTATTTT. This chain uses TRBV13 with TRBJ2-3, with TRBD2 identical over 9 bases. The CDR3 sequence is 15 residues long. Trimming took 5 bases from V and 8 from J; bases not matched to a gene: 11. Germline assignment: CDR1 PRHDT and CDR2 FYEKMQ (reference sequence).

Concerning this clone itself: Sequence at one end of the junction differs from germline and may be a read error. This rearrangement joins TRBV6-1 to TRBJ2-7; TRBD2 matches at 8 bases. Germline V lookup: CDR1 MNHNS, CDR2 SASEGT. This CDR3 has 14 amino acids. DNA of the CDR3: TGTGTCAGCCGTAAAGCGGGGGCCACCTACGAGCAGTACTTC. Translated, it gives CVSRKAGATYEQYF.

The V gene is TRBV12-3 or TRBV12-4, the J gene TRBJ1-5, with D uncertain. Trimming left V 8 bases short and J 7 bases short, with 12 bases between. The CDR3 contains 12 residues. DNA for the CDR3: TGTGCCAGCGCTACCCCCGCCCAGCCCCAGCATTTT. Protein: CASATPAQPQHF.

J is TRBJ1-1 and V is TRBV9; D is possibly TRBD1 (5 bases). This CDR3 has 15 residues. The V gene's germline CDR1 is SGDLS and CDR2 YYNGEE. Trimming left V 7 bases short and J 0 bases short, with 16 bases between. The CDR3 DNA is TGTGCCAGCGATACGGGGGGGTACATGAACACTGAAGCTTTCTTT. The encoded protein is CASDTGGYMNTEAFF.

The chain uses TRBV28 and TRBJ2-7; 10 bases are shared with TRBD2. Per the germline V gene, CDR1 is MDHEN and CDR2 is SYDVKM. The CDR3 covers 15 residues. The trim removed 5 bases at V and 3 bases at J, leaving 7 bases unmatched. The CDR3 DNA sequence: TGTGCCAGCAGTACCCCGGGACTAGCGATCTACGAGCAGTACTTC. Amino acids: CASSTPGLAIYEQYF. Complete variable domain (other parts from reference TRBV28 and TRBJ2-7): DVKVTQSSRYLVKRTGEKVFLECVQDMDHENMFWYRQDPGLGLRLIYFSYDVKMKEKGDIPEGYSVSREKKERFSLILESASTNQTSMYLCASSTPGLAIYEQYFGPGTRLTVT.

V usage is TRBV23-1 and J usage is TRBJ2-7, with 9 bases aligning to TRBD1. TRBV23-1 is assigned to the ORF class and has an uncertain function. The CDR3 runs 14 residues. Unmatched junction bases numbered 5, after V lost 4 bases and J lost 4 bases. CDR3 protein: CASSLAGQGYEQYF. The CDR3 DNA follows: TGCGCCAGCAGTCTGGCGGGACAGGGATACGAGCAGTACTTC.

This clone showed up just a few times. The chain carries TRBV12-3 or TRBV12-4 and TRBJ1-1, with D uncertain. The CDR3 has 11 residues. Trimming pared 6 bases from V and 6 bases from J, leaving 8 bases between. This CDR3 reads CASSFGPEAFF. DNA for the CDR3: TGTGCCAGCAGCTTTGGCCCTGAAGCTTTCTTT.

The CDR3 reads CASSLEGAQPQHF. The CDR3 DNA follows: TGCGCCAGCAGCTTGGAGGGGGCACAGCCCCAGCATTTT. The chain is built from TRBV5-1 and TRBJ1-5; 7 bases are a match to TRBD1. The CDR3 sequence is 13 residues long. Germline V gives CDR1 SGHRS, CDR2 YFSETQ. The junction had 1 base not matched to a gene; V was cut back by 0 bases and J by 7 bases.

The genes are TRBV6-5 and TRBJ2-1; D perhaps matches TRBD2 (7 bases). Germline V gene lookup returns CDR1 MNHEY and CDR2 SVGAGI. The CDR3 spans 14 residues. V was trimmed by 5 bases and J by 5 bases, leaving 13 bases between them. Here the CDR3 DNA reads TGTGCCAGCAGTATTGGGGGGGCCAACAATGAGCAGTTCTTC. Amino acid sequence: CASSIGGANNEQFF.

The chain employs TRBV11-3 and TRBJ2-6; 7 nucleotides align to TRBD1. This CDR3 region has 19 residues. Losses at the gene ends were 5 bases for V and 2 bases for J; bases not matched to a gene: 15. Germline values: CDR1 SGHNT, CDR2 YENEEA. The CDR3 region is CASSPTVYRGSAGANVLTF. DNA for the CDR3: TGTGCCAGCAGCCCAACTGTTTACAGGGGAAGCGCTGGGGCCAACGTCCTGACTTTC.

V is TRBV6-5 and J is TRBJ1-1; the D gene is possibly TRBD1 (5 bases). Trimming left V 6 bases short and J 1 base short, with 9 bases between. This CDR3 has 13 amino acids. In germline, CDR1 is MNHEY, CDR2 SVGAGI. The CDR3 region is CASSTTGNTEAFF. DNA of the CDR3: TGTGCCAGCAGCACCACAGGGAACACTGAAGCTTTCTTT.

This clone showed up just once. V and J are TRBV2 and TRBJ1-4, with D unresolved. The V end lost 6 bases, the J end lost 10 bases, and 15 bases lay between the germline ends. This CDR3 spans 13 amino acids. Germline CDR1 reads SNHLY; CDR2 reads FYNNEI. CDR3 amino acids: CASSLATVGKLFF. Written as DNA, the CDR3 is TGTGCCAGCAGCCTAGCGACCGTGGGAAAACTGTTTTTT.

Turning to this clone: This sample includes further DNA sequences coding for the same CDR3. The chain combines TRBV3-1 (or the pseudogene TRBV3-2) with TRBJ2-1, with a weak D call TRBD2 (7 bases). The V and J ends lost 2 bases and 6 bases respectively, with 11 bases between them. The CDR3 is 14 residues long. Germline assignment: CDR1 LGHDT and CDR2 YNNKEL (reference sequence). The CDR3 DNA reads as TGTGCCAGCAGCCAATGGGGGGGCGGCAATGAGCAGTTCTTC. Protein product: CASSQWGGGNEQFF.

V and J are TRBV19 and TRBJ1-5; tentative D call: TRBD1 (5 bases). V was clipped by 5 bases and J by 1 base, with 12 bases between them. The CDR3 totals 15 residues. The germline CDR1 and CDR2 sequences are LNHDA and SQIVND (reference sequence). Written as DNA, the CDR3 is TGTGCCAGTAGTGAGTGGAGGGGAAGCAATCAGCCCCAGCATTTT. It codes for CASSEWRGSNQPQHF.

The gene calls are TRBV18 and TRBJ1-5; D is unclear. The germline CDR1 and CDR2 sequences are KGHSH and LQKENI. The CDR3 runs 16 residues. Trimming pared 3 bases from V and 2 bases from J, leaving 14 bases between. This chain's CDR3 is CASSPINPEGNQPQHF. As DNA, the CDR3 is TGTGCCAGCTCACCGATAAATCCTGAGGGCAATCAGCCCCAGCATTTT.

This chain uses TRBV19 with TRBJ2-1, with D possibly matching TRBD2 (7 bases). V lost 8 bases to trimming and J lost 5 bases, with 22 bases between them. This CDR3 comprises 16 residues. Germline values: CDR1 LNHDA, CDR2 SQIVND (reference sequence). For the CDR3, the DNA is TGTGCCAGTTGGGGGGGGGCCGCTCGCCAGCACAATGAGCAGTTCTTC. Translation gives CASWGGAARQHNEQFF.